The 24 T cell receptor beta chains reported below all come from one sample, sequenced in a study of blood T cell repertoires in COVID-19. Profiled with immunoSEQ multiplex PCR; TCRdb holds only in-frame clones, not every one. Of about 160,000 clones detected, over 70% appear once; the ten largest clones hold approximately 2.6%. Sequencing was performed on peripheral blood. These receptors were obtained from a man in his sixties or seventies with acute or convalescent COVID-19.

Here the CDR3 DNA reads TGTGCCAGTAGCCTGACAGCTTTTAATGAAAAACTGTTTTTT. Protein sequence: CASSLTAFNEKLFF. This chain uses TRBV19 with TRBJ1-4; possibly TRBD1 for D (5 bases). This CDR3 has 14 residues. The ends were cut back, 6 bases at V and 4 bases at J, with 12 bases in the middle. Per the germline V gene, CDR1 is LNHDA and CDR2 is SQIVND (reference sequence).

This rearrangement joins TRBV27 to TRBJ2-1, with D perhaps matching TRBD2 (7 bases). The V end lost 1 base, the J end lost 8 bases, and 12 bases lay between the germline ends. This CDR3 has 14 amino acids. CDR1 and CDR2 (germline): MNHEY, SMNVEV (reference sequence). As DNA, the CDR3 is TGTGCCAGCAGTTTATTGGGAGGGGGACATGAGCAGTTCTTC. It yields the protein CASSLLGGGHEQFF.

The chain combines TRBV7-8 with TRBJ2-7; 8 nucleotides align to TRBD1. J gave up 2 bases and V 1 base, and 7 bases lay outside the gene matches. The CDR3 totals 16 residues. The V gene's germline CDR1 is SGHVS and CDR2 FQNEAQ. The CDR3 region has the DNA TGTGCCAGCAGCTTAGGCGGGCAGGGGGCAGCCTACGAGCAGTACTTC. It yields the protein CASSLGGQGAAYEQYF.

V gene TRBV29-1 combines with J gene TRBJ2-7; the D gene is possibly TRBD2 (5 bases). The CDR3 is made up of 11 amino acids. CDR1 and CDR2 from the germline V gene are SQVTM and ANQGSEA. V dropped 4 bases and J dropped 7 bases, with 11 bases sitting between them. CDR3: CSVGAGQEQYF. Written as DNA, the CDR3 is TGCAGCGTTGGTGCGGGCCAAGAGCAGTACTTC.

The CDR3 loop reads CASSDMGSGGISYEQYF. The CDR3 DNA reads as TGTGCCAGCAGTGATATGGGTAGCGGGGGCATTTCCTACGAGCAGTACTTC. The V call is TRBV6-1, the J call TRBJ2-7, with 9 bases identical to TRBD2. The length of the CDR3 is 17 residues. The germline V gene encodes CDR1 MNHNS and CDR2 SASEGT. The V and J ends lost 3 bases and 1 base, in that order; junction bases with no gene match: 10.

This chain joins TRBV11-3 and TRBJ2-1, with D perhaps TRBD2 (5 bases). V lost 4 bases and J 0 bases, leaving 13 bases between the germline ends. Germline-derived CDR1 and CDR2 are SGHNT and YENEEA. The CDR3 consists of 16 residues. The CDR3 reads CASSSLGGFSYNEQFF. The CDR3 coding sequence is TGTGCCAGCAGCTCCCTCGGCGGGTTCTCCTACAATGAGCAGTTCTTC.

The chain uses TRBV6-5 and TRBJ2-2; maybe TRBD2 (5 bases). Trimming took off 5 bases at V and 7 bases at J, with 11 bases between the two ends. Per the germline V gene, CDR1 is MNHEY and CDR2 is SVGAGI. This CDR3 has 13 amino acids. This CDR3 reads CASSILEGGELFF. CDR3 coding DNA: TGTGCCAGCAGTATATTAGAGGGCGGGGAGCTGTTTTTT.

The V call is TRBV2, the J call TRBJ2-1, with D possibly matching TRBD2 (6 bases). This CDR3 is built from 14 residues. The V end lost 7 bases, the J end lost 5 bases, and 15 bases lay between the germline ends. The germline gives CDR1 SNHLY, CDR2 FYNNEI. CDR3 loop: CASKGGRPDNEQFF. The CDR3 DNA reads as TGTGCCAGCAAGGGAGGCAGGCCCGACAATGAGCAGTTCTTC.

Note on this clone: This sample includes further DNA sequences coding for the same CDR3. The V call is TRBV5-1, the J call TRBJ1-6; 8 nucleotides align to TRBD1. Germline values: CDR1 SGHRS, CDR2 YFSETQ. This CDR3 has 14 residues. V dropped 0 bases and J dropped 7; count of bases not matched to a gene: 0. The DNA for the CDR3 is TGCGCCAGCAGCTTGGGACAGGGGAATTCACCCCTCCACTTT. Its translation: CASSLGQGNSPLHF.

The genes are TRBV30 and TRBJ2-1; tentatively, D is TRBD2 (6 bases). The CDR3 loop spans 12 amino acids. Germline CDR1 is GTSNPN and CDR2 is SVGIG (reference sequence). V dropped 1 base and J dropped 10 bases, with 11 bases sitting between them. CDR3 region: CAWSGLVIEQFF. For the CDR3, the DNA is TGTGCCTGGAGTGGACTAGTAATCGAGCAGTTCTTC.

DNA for the CDR3: TGTGCCAGCAGCAACGGGGGGGCGGTCATGTTACCTTTCTTT. The encoded protein is CASSNGGAVMLPFF. The chain combines TRBV6-5 with TRBJ1-1; weak D call: TRBD1 (6 bases). V lost 6 bases and J lost 12, with 23 bases in between. The CDR3 is 14 residues long. Looked up from germline, CDR1 is MNHEY and CDR2 is SVGAGI.

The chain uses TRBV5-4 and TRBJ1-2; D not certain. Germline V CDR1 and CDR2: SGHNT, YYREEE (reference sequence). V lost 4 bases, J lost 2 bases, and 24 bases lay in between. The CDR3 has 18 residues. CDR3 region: CASSVGSPRRGSNYGYTF. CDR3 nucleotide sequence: TGTGCCAGCAGCGTTGGATCCCCCAGGCGGGGTTCAAACTATGGCTACACCTTC.

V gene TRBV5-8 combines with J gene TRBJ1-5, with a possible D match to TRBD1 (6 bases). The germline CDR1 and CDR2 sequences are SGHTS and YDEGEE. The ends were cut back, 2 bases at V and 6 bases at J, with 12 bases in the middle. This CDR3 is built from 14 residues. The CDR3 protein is CASSFGGGGQPQHF. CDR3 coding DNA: TGTGCCAGCAGCTTCGGGGGGGGCGGTCAGCCCCAGCATTTT.

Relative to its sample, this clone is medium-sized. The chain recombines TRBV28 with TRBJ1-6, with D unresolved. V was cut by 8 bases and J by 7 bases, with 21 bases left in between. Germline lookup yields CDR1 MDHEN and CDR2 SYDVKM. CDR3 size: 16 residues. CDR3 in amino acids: CASGLSSAGVNSPLHF. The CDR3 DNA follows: TGTGCCAGCGGACTTTCCTCGGCGGGAGTAAATTCACCCCTCCACTTT.

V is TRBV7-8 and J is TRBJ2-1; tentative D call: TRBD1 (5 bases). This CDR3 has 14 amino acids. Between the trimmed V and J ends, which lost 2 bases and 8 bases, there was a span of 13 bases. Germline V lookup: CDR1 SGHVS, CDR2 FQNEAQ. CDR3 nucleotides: TGTGCCAGCAGCTTAAGAAACAGGCAGGATGAGCAGTTCTTC. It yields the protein CASSLRNRQDEQFF.

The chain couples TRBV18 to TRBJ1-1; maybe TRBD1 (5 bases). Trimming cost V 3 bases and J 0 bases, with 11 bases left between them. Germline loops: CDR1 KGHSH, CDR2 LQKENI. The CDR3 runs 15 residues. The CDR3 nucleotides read TGTGCCAGCTCACCGTCGACAGAAGTGAACACTGAAGCTTTCTTT. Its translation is CASSPSTEVNTEAFF.

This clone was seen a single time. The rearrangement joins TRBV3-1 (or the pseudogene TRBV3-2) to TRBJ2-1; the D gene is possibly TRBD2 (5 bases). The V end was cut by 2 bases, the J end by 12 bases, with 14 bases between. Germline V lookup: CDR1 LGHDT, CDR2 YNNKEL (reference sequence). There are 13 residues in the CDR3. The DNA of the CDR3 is TGTGCCAGCAGCCAAACCCAGGACTCAAGGCAGTTCTTC. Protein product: CASSQTQDSRQFF.

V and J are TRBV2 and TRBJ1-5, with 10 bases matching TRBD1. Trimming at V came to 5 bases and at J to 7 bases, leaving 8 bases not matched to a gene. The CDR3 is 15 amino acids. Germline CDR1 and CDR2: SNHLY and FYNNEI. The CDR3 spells CASSRRQGAIQPQHF. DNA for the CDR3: TGTGCCAGCAGTCGAAGACAGGGGGCAATCCAGCCCCAGCATTTT.

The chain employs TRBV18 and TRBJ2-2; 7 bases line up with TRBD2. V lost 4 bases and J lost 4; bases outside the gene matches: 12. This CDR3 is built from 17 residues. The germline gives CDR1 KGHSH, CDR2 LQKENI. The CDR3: CASSLRLATKGTGELFF. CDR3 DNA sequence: TGTGCCAGCTCACTCCGACTAGCTACAAAGGGCACCGGGGAGCTGTTTTTT.

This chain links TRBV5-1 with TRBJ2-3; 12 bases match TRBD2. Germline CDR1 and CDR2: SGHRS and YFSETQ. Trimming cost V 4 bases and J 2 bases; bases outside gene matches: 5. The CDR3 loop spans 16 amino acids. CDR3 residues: CASSTGLAGSTDTQYF. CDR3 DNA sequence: TGCGCCAGCAGCACAGGACTAGCGGGATCCACAGATACGCAGTATTTT.

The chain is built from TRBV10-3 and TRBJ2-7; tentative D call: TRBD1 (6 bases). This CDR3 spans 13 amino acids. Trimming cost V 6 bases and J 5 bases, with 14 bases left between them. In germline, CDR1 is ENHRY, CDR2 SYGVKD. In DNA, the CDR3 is TGTGCCATCAGGCCCAGGACAGCTAACGAGCAGTACTTC. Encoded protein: CAIRPRTANEQYF.

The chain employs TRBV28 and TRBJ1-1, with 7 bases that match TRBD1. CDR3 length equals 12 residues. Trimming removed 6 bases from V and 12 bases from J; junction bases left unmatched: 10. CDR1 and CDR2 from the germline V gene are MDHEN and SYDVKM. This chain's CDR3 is CASRSRQGRTFF. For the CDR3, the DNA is TGTGCCAGCAGGTCAAGACAGGGTAGAACTTTCTTT. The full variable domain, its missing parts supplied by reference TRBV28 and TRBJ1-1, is DVKVTQSSRYLVKRTGEKVFLECVQDMDHENMFWYRQDPGLGLRLIYFSYDVKMKEKGDIPEGYSVSREKKERFSLILESASTNQTSMYLCASRSRQGRTFFGQGTRLTVV.

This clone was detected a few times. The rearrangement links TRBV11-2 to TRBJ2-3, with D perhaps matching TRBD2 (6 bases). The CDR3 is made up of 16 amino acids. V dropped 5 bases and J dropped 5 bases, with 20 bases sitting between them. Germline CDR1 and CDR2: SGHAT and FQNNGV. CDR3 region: CASSRGRGGDIDTQYF. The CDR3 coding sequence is TGTGCCAGCAGCCGCGGGCGGGGAGGAGATATAGATACGCAGTATTTT.

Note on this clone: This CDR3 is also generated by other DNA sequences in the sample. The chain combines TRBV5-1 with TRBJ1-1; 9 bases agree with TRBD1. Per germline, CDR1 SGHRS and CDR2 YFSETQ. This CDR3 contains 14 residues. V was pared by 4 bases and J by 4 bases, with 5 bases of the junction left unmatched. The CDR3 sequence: CASSPQGAGTEAFF. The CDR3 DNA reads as TGCGCCAGCAGCCCACAGGGGGCAGGCACTGAAGCTTTCTTT.